Presented here are 7 T cell receptor beta chains from one specimen sequenced in a study of cytomegalovirus exposure and HLA in healthy donors. PCR involved 60 Vbeta and 13 Jbeta primers. Repertoires were generated with immunoSEQ multiplex PCR, while TCRdb's copy carries only in-frame clones and drops some. Found here are about 140,000 clones, 65% to 85% of them singletons; the top ten hold approximately 1%. Sequenced: PBMCs. The receptors were gathered from a man aged 18-30 years in good health and CMV-seronegative.

As for this clone: Additional DNA sequences in this sample encode the identical CDR3. The genes are TRBV7-2 and TRBJ1-5; D is unresolved. V gave up 0 bases and J gave up 0 bases, with 9 bases separating them. The germline CDR1 and CDR2 sequences are SGHTA and FQGNSA. This CDR3 has 16 residues. This chain's CDR3 is CASSLAGGLSNQPQHF. The CDR3 region has the DNA TGTGCCAGCAGCTTAGCAGGAGGCCTTAGCAATCAGCCCCAGCATTTT.

This sequence joins TRBV6-1 and TRBJ1-4, with D hard to call. The germline V and J ends were trimmed by 2 bases and 0 bases, with 10 bases remaining between them. CDR1 and CDR2 (germline): MNHNS, SASEGT. The length of the CDR3 is 16 residues. The CDR3 loop is CASSEWTRATNEKLFF. In nucleotides, the CDR3 is TGTGCCAGCAGTGAATGGACGAGGGCAACTAATGAAAAACTGTTTTTT.

On this clone: Within the sample, other DNA sequences also encode this same CDR3. CDR3 amino acids: CASSPGQSYEQYF. CDR3 nucleotide sequence: TGTGCCAGCTCACCGGGGCAGAGTTACGAGCAGTACTTC. V is TRBV18 and J is TRBJ2-7; a possible D gene is TRBD1 (5 bases). From germline, CDR1 is KGHSH and CDR2 LQKENI. The CDR3 is made up of 13 amino acids. V was cut by 3 bases and J by 4 bases, with 10 bases left in between.

In the case of this clone: The junction departs from germline at one end; a sequencing error may be responsible. This chain uses TRBV4-1 with TRBJ2-2; TRBD1 aligns across 7 bases. The CDR3 contains 16 residues. CDR1 MGHRA and CDR2 YSYEKL come from the germline V gene. CDR3 coding DNA: TGCGCCAGCAGCCAAAGAGAGGGGGCCAGCACCCGGGAGCTGTTTTTT. Translated: CASSQREGASTRELFF.

Worth noting for this clone: This same CDR3 is encoded by further DNA sequences in the sample. The rearrangement links TRBV14 to TRBJ1-1; no reliable D call. The V gene lost 2 bases and the J gene lost 1 base, with 11 bases spanning the gap. The CDR3 is 15 amino acids. Germline CDR1 and CDR2: SGHDN and FVKESK. CDR3 in amino acids: CASSQTPRRNTEAFF. The CDR3 DNA reads as TGTGCCAGCAGCCAAACACCAAGGAGGAACACTGAAGCTTTCTTT.

This clone has just a few counts. The chain employs TRBV7-2 and TRBJ2-1; 8 nucleotides match TRBD2. In germline, CDR1 is SGHTA, CDR2 FQGNSA. CDR3 length equals 16 residues. V was pared by 1 base and J by 5 bases, with 7 bases of the junction left unmatched. In DNA form, the CDR3 reads TGTGCCAGCAGCTTAGTGACGGGGGGGCGCCACAATGAGCAGTTCTTC. Translation: CASSLVTGGRHNEQFF.

The V and J genes are TRBV27 and TRBJ1-2; no clear D. The V end lost 2 bases, the J end lost 4 bases, and 23 bases lay between the germline ends. The CDR3 totals 18 residues. The germline V gene has CDR1 MNHEY and CDR2 SMNVEV (reference sequence). The CDR3: CASSLLAGEPWGGYGYTF. In DNA, the CDR3 is TGTGCCAGCAGTTTACTAGCCGGGGAGCCGTGGGGAGGCTATGGCTACACCTTC.